This paragraph reports one T cell receptor (beta chain). Which antigen it targets is not known. Base qualities were left out, and no much larger clone turns up one base away. The immunoSEQ hsTCRB v3.0 assay was used at survey level resolution for TRB variable region sequencing. TRB sequencing targeted a depth of roughly 35,000-55,000 T-cell genomes per sample. TRB libraries were pooled and sequenced on an Illumina MiSeq using a v3 150-cycle kit. From the authors' description of their analysis: Analysis of repertoires was carried out in R inside a reproducible Nextflow workflow spanning QC, data transformation and analysis. Custom analyses were implemented in LymphoSeq2, an R package for AIRR-Seq data exploration. A few samples that produced fewer than 5000 total TRB sequences were removed, so fewer than 200 HIV repertoires were analyzed. Among the 188 retained HIV repertoires, 55 to 65 were collected before ART initiation and over 120 were collected after ART initiation. Each repertoire was downsampled to 5000 TRB nucleotide sequences, and summary statistics were averaged across 100 downsampling iterations. TRB sequences were retained for analysis only if CDR3 regions of at least seven amino acids were present. Two measures captured diversity: a Shannon entropy-derived clonality score and the Gini coefficient. In the repertoire networks, any two of the top 5000 CDR3 amino acid sequences were linked whenever the two sequences differed by an edit distance of one. Antigen specificity groups and MHC restriction were predicted for TRB CDR3 amino acid sequences with GLIPH2. To flag known associations with CMV, EBV, HIV or tissue antigens, CDR3 amino acid sequences were compared against VDJdb and McPAS-TCR. Pre-ART, post-ART and control groups were compared with Wilcoxon signed-rank tests and Holm-Bonferroni correction. Sourced from immuneACCESS, this table was stored by TCRdb with only in-frame sequences that have V and J called. A share of the clones is absent; for the studies checked, an unresolved V gene accounts for under half, and the remainder has no known explanation. D and trimming were read from the DNA, whereas the V and J calls and clone size are those reported in that table. Present in this sample are tens of thousands of clones, about 85% of which were seen just once. The top ten constitute about 5.3% of the sample.

This sample stems from a study of long-term antiretroviral therapy in people with HIV (dated by TCRdb to the early 2020s). Turning to the overall study: Collection of the earliest samples took place about a decade ahead of the 2015 WHO recommendation for immediate ART, at a time when ART was typically delayed until CD4 counts fell. A retrospective serial study tested whether changes in peripheral blood TRB repertoire composition and diversity were associated with ART initiation and durable HIV suppression. The cohort contributed 150 to 200 cryopreserved PBMC samples from 30 adults with confirmed HIV infection, collected serially over a mean of around 6 years (range 1-12). Among the approximately 30 participants with HIV, eleven were female. No cross-contamination during QIAcube processing was shown when test extractions of a monoclonal T-cell line were performed alongside about 30 polyclonal samples. General findings and caveats noted by the study authors: Inferences about post-ART repertoire changes were limited because no data were available on ART adherence, viral resistance or therapy changes. The repertoire was dominated across all time points by expanded TRB clones identified before ART initiation, although this dominance was seen to fluctuate and to decrease in many PLHIV after ART. Since PBMC availability was limited, sequencing covered only the TCR beta chain, with no alpha chain pairing. A significant increase in TRB diversity was found to be associated with ART initiation, although TRB diversity was observed to remain significantly below that of transplant donor controls even after long-term ART. The samples span the years 2004 to 2017, and the ART regimens used at that time may not be as effective as current regimens. Because pre-ART samples had limited cell numbers, unsorted PBMC were profiled rather than sorted CD4+ and CD8+ T cells. Compared with controls, HIV repertoires had narrower CDR3 length ranges, and the network structure pointed to an antigen-experienced repertoire that shifted only slightly toward naive after ART.

Participants were included only if at least one PBMC sample before ART initiation and at least two post-ART samples were available. Every participant with HIV received treatment in the United States of America. Before DNA extraction, cryopreserved samples of about 1-10 million PBMC were thawed and washed. At the time of the earliest PBMC sample, participants with HIV were aged between roughly 23 and 60 years. PBMC samples from each participant spanned 1-4 timepoints before ART initiation and 2-8 timepoints after ART initiation, with a median of 7 samples. Serial HIV viral load, CD4+ T-cell count, ART history and demographic data were obtained for every participant. Using a Qiagen kit on a QIAcube, genomic DNA was extracted from unsorted PBMC, with samples processed in batches of 12. The CDR3, cysteine through phenylalanine, is 16 amino acids long. The DNA shown is the 48-base CDR3, in frame from base 1. V was cut back by 2 bases and J by 1 base, leaving a gap of 14 bases between them. CDR1 and CDR2 are read off the germline V gene as LGHNT and FRNRAP.

This sequence uses TRBV12-5 and TRBJ1-1; the D gene identity is not certain. This TCR came from a woman in her twenties or thirties with HIV. Sample: unsorted PBMCs, taken roughly 2.9 years before starting antiretroviral therapy. The base sequence is TGTGCTAGTGGTTTGCTAACCGTGGGAGCGAACACTGAAGCTTTCTTT. This encodes CASGLLTVGANTEAFF. Supplemented by the reference TRBV12-5 and TRBJ1-1 proteins around the CDR3, the complete variable domain is DARVTQTPRHKVTEMGQEVTMRCQPILGHNTVFWYRQTMMQGLELLAYFRNRAPLDDSGMPKDRFSAEMPDATLATLKIQPSEPRDSAVYFCASGLLTVGANTEAFFGQGTRLTVV.